This T cell receptor (beta chain) was recorded in a study of circulating and synovial CD4+ cells in juvenile arthritis. The trim removed 1 base at V and 1 base at J, leaving 2 bases unmatched. Germline lookup yields CDR1 SGHRS and CDR2 YFSETQ. The CDR3 totals 15 residues. Assay: immunoSEQ multiplex PCR; the TCRdb copy retains only in-frame clones and omits some. This table has about 3,200 clones, less than 85% appearing once. Sequenced input: CD4+ T cells from synovial fluid. The chain has TRBV5-1 and TRBJ1-1; 9 bases match TRBD1. The sequence was obtained from a human donor with juvenile idiopathic arthritis. CDR3 residues: CASSLRGQGNTEAFF. Here the CDR3 DNA reads TGCGCCAGCAGCTTGAGGGGACAGGGGAACACTGAAGCTTTCTTT.